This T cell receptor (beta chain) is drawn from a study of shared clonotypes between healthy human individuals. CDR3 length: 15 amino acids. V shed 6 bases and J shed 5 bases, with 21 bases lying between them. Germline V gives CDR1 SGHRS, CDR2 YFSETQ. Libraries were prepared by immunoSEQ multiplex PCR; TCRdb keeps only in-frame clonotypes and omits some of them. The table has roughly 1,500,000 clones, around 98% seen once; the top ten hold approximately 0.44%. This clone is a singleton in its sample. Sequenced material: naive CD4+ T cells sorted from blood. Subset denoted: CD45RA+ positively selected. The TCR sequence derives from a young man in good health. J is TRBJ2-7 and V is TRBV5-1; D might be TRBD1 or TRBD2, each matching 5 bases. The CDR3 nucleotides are TGCGCCAGCAAATCCGGGACGTCGGTCGTCCACGAGCAGTACTTC. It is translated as CASKSGTSVVHEQYF.